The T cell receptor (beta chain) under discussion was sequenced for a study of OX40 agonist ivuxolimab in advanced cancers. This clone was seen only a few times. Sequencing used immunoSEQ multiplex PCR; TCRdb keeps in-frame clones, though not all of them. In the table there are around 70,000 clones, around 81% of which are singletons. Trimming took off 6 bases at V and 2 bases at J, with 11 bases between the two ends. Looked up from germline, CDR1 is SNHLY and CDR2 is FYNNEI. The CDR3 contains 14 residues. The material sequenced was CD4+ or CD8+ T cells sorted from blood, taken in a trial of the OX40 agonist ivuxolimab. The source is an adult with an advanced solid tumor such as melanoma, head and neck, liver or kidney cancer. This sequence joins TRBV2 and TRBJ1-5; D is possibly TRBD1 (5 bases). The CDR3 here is CASRAGDGNQPQHF. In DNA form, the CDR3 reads TGTGCCAGCAGGGCGGGGGACGGCAATCAGCCCCAGCATTTT.